The 8 T cell receptor beta chains listed next were all sequenced from one sample in a study of shared clonotypes between healthy human individuals. The protocol was immunoSEQ multiplex PCR, while the TCRdb copy is restricted to in-frame clones and leaves out a portion. The sample contains about 2.3 million clones, under 95% of which appear only once. The sequenced sample consisted of naive CD4+ T cells from PBMCs. This sample's subset: CD45RA+ positively selected. The source is a man aged 18 to 29 in good health. Some clones in this sample may be carry-over from other donors' samples.

The rearrangement joins TRBV28 to TRBJ1-1, with 7 bases identical to TRBD1. V shed 5 bases and J 2 bases; nucleotides not matched to a gene: 5. The germline gives CDR1 MDHEN, CDR2 SYDVKM. The CDR3 is 14 amino acids. CDR3 in amino acids: CASSKGQRNTEAFF. DNA for the CDR3: TGTGCCAGCAGTAAGGGACAGAGAAACACTGAAGCTTTCTTT.

This clone has a handful of counts. The rearrangement uses TRBV18 and TRBJ1-4; 7 bases map to TRBD1. The germline CDR1 and CDR2 sequences are KGHSH and LQKENI. The ends lost 5 bases at V and 0 bases at J; junction bases unmatched: 3. The CDR3 loop spans 15 amino acids. CDR3 residues: CASSSQGATNEKLFF. The CDR3 nucleotides read TGTGCCAGCTCATCTCAGGGGGCAACTAATGAAAAACTGTTTTTT. Combining the CDR3 with reference TRBV18 and TRBJ1-4 gives the whole variable domain NAGVMQNPRHLVRRRGQEARLRCSPMKGHSHVYWYRQLPEEGLKFMVYLQKENIIDESGMPKERFSAEFPKEGPSILRIQQVVRGDSAAYFCASSSQGATNEKLFFGSGTQLSVL.

This clone has just one count. The rearrangement uses TRBV28 and TRBJ1-5; no definite D call. The V and J ends lost 8 bases and 0 bases respectively, with 11 bases between them. The CDR3 spans 14 residues. Looked up from germline, CDR1 is MDHEN and CDR2 is SYDVKM. The CDR3 DNA reads TGTGCCAGCCAGTACGGAAATAGCAATCAGCCCCAGCATTTT. Translated: CASQYGNSNQPQHF.

V gene TRBV27 combines with J gene TRBJ2-5, with 10 bases aligning to TRBD1. V was clipped by 5 bases and J by 5 bases; unmatched bases: 8. This CDR3 is built from 15 residues. Germline V gives CDR1 MNHEY, CDR2 SMNVEV (reference sequence). The CDR3 loop reads CASSPRTGGGETQYF. The CDR3, as DNA: TGTGCCAGCAGTCCCCGGACAGGGGGAGGGGAGACCCAGTACTTC.

This clone appeared a single time. The chain is built from TRBV10-1 and TRBJ2-3; 12 bases agree with TRBD2. Losses at the gene ends were 4 bases for V and 3 bases for J; bases not matched to a gene: 2. The germline V gene has CDR1 WNHNN and CDR2 SYGVQD (reference sequence). The CDR3 is 15 residues long. The DNA for the CDR3 is TGCGCCAGCAGTGGACTAGCGGGAGTAACAGATACGCAGTATTTT. It encodes CASSGLAGVTDTQYF.

The chain joins TRBV25-1 to TRBJ2-1; 11 nucleotides line up with TRBD2. CDR3 length: 15 residues. CDR1 and CDR2 (germline): MGHDK, SYGVNS. Unmatched junction bases numbered 6, after V lost 3 bases and J lost 8 bases. This chain's CDR3 is CASSDTSGSGDEQFF. In nucleotides, the CDR3 is TGTGCCAGCAGTGACACTAGCGGGAGTGGCGATGAGCAGTTCTTC.

CDR3 in amino acids: CASSQDPRGIEQYF. CDR3 in DNA: TGCGCCAGCAGCCAAGATCCTCGGGGCATCGAGCAGTACTTC. The chain uses TRBV4-3 and TRBJ2-7; D assignment may be TRBD1 or TRBD2 (5 bases each). Trimming took 0 bases from V and 6 from J, leaving 12 bases between them. CDR1 and CDR2 (germline): LGHNA, YSLEER. The CDR3 has 14 residues.

The chain uses TRBV9 and TRBJ2-1; possible D gene TRBD2, 6 bases. The germline V and J ends were trimmed by 4 bases and 5 bases, with 16 bases remaining between them. The CDR3 contains 15 residues. Looked up from germline, CDR1 is SGDLS and CDR2 is YYNGEE. The CDR3 nucleotides are TGTGCCAGCAGCCCACGTCGGGACTCGGACAATGAGCAGTTCTTC. Protein: CASSPRRDSDNEQFF.